This TCR beta chain was identified during a study of blood T cell repertoires in COVID-19. Produced via immunoSEQ multiplex PCR; TCRdb's table is partial and in-frame only. The table shows under 300,000 clones, with about 80% occurring only once. Germline V gives CDR1 SGHTA, CDR2 FQGNSA. The CDR3 length is 15 residues. V lost 2 bases and J 4 bases, leaving 15 bases between the germline ends. The V gene is TRBV7-2, the J gene TRBJ2-7; D possibly corresponds to TRBD1 (6 bases). The source of this sequence is a man in his thirties or forties who had recovered from COVID-19. Source material: peripheral blood. CDR3 nucleotide sequence: TGTGCCAGCAGCTTACAGGCAGGGGTGAGTTACGAGCAGTACGTC. Translated, it gives CASSLQAGVSYEQYV.